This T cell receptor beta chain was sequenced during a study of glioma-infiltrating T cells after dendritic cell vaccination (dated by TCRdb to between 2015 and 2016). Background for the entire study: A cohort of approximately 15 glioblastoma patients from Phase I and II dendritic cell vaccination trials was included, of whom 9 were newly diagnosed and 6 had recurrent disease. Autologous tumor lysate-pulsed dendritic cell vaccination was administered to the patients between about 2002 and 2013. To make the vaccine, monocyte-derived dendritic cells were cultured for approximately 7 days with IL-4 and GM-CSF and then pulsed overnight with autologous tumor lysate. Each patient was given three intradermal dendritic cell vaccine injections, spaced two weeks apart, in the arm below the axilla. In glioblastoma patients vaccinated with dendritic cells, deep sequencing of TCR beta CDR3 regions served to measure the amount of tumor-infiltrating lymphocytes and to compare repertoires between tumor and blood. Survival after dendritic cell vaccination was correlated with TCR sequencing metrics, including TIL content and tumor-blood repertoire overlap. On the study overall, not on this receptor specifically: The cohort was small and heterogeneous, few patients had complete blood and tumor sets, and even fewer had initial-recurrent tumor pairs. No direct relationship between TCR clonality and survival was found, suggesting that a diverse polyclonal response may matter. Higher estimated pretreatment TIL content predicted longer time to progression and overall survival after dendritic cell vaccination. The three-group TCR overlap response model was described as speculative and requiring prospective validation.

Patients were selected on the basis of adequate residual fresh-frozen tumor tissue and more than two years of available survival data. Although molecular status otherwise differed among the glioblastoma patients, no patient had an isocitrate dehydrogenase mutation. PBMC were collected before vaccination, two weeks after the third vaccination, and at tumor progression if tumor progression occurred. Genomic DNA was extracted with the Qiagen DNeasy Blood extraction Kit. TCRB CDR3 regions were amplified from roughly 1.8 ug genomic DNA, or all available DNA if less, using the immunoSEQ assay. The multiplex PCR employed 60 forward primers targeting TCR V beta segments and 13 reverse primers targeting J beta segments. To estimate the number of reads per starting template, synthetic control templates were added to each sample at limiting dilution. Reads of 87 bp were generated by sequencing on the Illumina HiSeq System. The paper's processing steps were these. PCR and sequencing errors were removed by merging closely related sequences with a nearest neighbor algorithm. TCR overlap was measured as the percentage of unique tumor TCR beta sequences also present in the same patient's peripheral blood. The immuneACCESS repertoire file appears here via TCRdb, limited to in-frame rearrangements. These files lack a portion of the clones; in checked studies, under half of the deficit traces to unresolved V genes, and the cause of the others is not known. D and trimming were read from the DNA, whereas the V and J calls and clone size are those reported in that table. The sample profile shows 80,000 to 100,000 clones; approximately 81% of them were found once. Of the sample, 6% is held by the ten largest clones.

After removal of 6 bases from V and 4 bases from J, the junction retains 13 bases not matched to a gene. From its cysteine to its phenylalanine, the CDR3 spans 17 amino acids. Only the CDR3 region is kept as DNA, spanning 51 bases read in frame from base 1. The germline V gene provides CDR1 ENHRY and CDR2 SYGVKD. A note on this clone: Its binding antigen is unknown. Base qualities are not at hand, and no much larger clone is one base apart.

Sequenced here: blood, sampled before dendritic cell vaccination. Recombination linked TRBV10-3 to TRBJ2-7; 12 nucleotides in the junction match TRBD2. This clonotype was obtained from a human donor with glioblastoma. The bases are TGTGCCATCAGGTCGACCCGAGCTAGCGGGAGGGGATACGAGCAGTACTTC. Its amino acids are CAIRSTRASGRGYEQYF.